A selection of T cell receptor beta chains follows, all from one sample in a study of T cell changes during pregnancy in multiple sclerosis. Only in-frame clones appear in the TCRdb table, and some are missing; sequencing was by immunoSEQ multiplex PCR. In the table there are about 70,000 clones, more than 80% of which are singletons. The specimen comprised peripheral blood, sampled in the second trimester of pregnancy. These receptors came from a female donor in good health, enrolled as a control in a pregnancy study. CDR3s leave out the opening cysteine and the closing phenylalanine or tryptophan.

V	J	CDR3
TRBV6-1	TRBJ1-2	ASSRDRGFGGYT
TRBV4-3	TRBJ2-2	ASSQDGGDAGELF
TRBV5-1	TRBJ1-3	ASSLNRDRVDTIY
TRBV5-6	TRBJ1-6	ASRRTGLYNSPLH
TRBV10-3	TRBJ1-6	AISYQGSYNSPLH
TRBV4-3	TRBJ2-7	ASSSYRTGGGGSYEQY
TRBV7-6	TRBJ2-7	ASSLRLAGSYEQY
TRBV28	TRBJ1-5	ASTPRTDSNQPQH
TRBV19	TRBJ2-2	ASSIFKGPRSGELF
TRBV13	TRBJ2-7	ASRHTGGKQY
TRBV7-7	TRBJ2-5	ASSLGTSGAQETQY
TRBV28	TRBJ1-2	ASREGSWYGYT
TRBV19	TRBJ1-2	ASSPTDRGLYGYT
TRBV7-2	TRBJ1-5	ASSTKTGDNQPQH
TRBV28	TRBJ1-6	ASSSRGGTNSPLH
TRBV27	TRBJ2-3	ASSSRLLGTDTQY
TRBV5-1	TRBJ2-2	ASSEAHTGELF
TRBV4-1	TRBJ1-1	ASSQMGGIMVRTEAF
TRBV2	TRBJ1-3	ASRDRGIGNTIY
TRBV14	TRBJ2-5	ASSPRPSGTQETQY
TRBV5-4	TRBJ1-2	ASSLDGTNYGYT
TRBV7-2	TRBJ2-2	ASSPTRDTGELF
TRBV4-2	TRBJ2-7	ASSQGGGGREAEQY
TRBV9	TRBJ2-1	ASSSPTSSYNEQF
TRBV5-6	TRBJ1-1	ASSLEGQGAWRTEAF
TRBV10-2	TRBJ2-5	ASSPDRFQETQY